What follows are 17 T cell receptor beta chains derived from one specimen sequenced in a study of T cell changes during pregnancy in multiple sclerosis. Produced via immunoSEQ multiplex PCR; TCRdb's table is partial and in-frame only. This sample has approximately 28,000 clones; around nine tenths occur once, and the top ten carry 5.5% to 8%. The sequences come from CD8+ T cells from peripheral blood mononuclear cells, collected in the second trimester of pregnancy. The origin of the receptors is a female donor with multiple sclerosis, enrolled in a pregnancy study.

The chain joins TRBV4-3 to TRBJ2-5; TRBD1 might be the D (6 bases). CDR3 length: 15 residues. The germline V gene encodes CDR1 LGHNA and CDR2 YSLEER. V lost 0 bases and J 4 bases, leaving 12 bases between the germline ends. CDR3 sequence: CASSQEGARGETQYF. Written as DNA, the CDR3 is TGCGCCAGCAGCCAAGAGGGGGCCAGGGGAGAGACCCAGTACTTC.

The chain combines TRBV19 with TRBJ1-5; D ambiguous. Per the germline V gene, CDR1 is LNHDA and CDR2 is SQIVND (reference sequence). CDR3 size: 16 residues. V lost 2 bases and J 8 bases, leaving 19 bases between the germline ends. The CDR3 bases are TGTGCCAGTAGTATATCGAGTGAGGCCCAAAATGAGCCCCAGCATTTT. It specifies CASSISSEAQNEPQHF. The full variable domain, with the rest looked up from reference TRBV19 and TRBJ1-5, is DGGITQSPKYLFRKEGQNVTLSCEQNLNHDAMYWYRQDPGQGLRLIYYSQIVNDFQKGDIAEGYSVSREKKESFPLTVTSAQKNPTAFYLCASSISSEAQNEPQHFGDGTRLSIL.

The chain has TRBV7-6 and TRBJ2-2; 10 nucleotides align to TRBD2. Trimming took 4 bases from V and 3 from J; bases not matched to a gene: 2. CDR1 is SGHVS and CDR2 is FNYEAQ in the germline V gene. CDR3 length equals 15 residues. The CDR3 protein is CASSSGLADTGELFF. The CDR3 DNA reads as TGTGCCAGCAGCTCCGGACTAGCGGACACCGGGGAGCTGTTTTTT.

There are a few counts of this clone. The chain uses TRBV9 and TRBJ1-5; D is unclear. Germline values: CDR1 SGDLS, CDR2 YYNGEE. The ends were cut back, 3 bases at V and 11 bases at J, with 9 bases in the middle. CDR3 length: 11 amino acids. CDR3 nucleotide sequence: TGTGCCAGCAGCGCGCGCAGGACCCAGCATTTT. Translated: CASSARRTQHF.

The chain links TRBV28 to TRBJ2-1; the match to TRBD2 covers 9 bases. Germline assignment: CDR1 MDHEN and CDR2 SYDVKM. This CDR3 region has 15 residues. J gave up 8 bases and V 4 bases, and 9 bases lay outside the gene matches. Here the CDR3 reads CASSSISGRFDEQFF. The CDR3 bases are TGTGCCAGCAGTTCGATTAGCGGGAGATTTGATGAGCAGTTCTTC. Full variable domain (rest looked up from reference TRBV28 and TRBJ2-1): DVKVTQSSRYLVKRTGEKVFLECVQDMDHENMFWYRQDPGLGLRLIYFSYDVKMKEKGDIPEGYSVSREKKERFSLILESASTNQTSMYLCASSSISGRFDEQFFGPGTRLTVL.

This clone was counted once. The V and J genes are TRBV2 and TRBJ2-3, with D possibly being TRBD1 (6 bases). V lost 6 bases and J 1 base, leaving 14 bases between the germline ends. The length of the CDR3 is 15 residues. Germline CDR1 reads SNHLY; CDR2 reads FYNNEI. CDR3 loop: CASSGQTERTDTQYF. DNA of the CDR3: TGTGCCAGCAGCGGACAGACAGAGCGCACAGATACGCAGTATTTT.

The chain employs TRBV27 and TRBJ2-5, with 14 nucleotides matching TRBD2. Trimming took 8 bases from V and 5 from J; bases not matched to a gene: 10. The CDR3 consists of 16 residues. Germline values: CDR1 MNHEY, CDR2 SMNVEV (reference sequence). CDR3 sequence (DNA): TGTGCCAGCGCGATAGGGACTAGCGGGAGTATGGAGACCCAGTACTTC. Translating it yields CASAIGTSGSMETQYF.

CDR3 amino acids: CASSQVGVGTEAFF. The CDR3 nucleotides are TGCGCCAGCAGCCAAGTTGGAGTAGGCACTGAAGCTTTCTTT. The chain links TRBV4-1 to TRBJ1-1; D remains ambiguous. CDR3 size: 14 residues. Germline CDR1 MGHRA, CDR2 YSYEKL. V was trimmed by 1 base and J by 4 bases, leaving 10 bases between them.

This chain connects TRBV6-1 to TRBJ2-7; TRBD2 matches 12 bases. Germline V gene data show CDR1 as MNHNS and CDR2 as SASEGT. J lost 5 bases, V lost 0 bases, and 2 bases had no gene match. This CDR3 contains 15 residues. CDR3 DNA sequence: TGTGCCAGCAGTGAAGCGACTAGCGGGAGCAACGAGCAGTACTTC. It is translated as CASSEATSGSNEQYF.

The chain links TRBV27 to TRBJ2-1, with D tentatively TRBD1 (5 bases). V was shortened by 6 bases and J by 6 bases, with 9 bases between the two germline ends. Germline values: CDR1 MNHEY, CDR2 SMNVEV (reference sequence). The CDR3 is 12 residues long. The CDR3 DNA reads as TGTGCCAGCAGCTTAACAGGCAATGAGCAGTTCTTC. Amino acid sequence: CASSLTGNEQFF.

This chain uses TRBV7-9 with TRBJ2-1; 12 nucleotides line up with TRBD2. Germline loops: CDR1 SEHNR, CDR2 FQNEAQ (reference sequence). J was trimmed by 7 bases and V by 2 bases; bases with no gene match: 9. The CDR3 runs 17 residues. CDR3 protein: CASSLRLAGAIGNEQFF. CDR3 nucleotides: TGTGCCAGCAGCTTACGACTAGCGGGAGCTATTGGAAATGAGCAGTTCTTC. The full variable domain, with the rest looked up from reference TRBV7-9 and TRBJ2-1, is DTGVSQNPRHKITKRGQNVTFRCDPISEHNRLYWYRQTLGQGPEFLTYFQNEAQLEKSRLLSDRFSAERPKGSFSTLEIQRTEQGDSAMYLCASSLRLAGAIGNEQFFGPGTRLTVL.

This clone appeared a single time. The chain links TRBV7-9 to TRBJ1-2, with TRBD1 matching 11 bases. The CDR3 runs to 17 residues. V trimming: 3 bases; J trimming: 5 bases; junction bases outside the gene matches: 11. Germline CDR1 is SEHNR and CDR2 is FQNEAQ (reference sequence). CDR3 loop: CASSFPSGTGGLYGYTF. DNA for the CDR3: TGTGCCAGCAGCTTTCCTTCCGGGACAGGGGGACTTTATGGCTACACCTTC. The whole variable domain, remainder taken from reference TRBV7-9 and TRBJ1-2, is DTGVSQNPRHKITKRGQNVTFRCDPISEHNRLYWYRQTLGQGPEFLTYFQNEAQLEKSRLLSDRFSAERPKGSFSTLEIQRTEQGDSAMYLCASSFPSGTGGLYGYTFGSGTRLTVV.

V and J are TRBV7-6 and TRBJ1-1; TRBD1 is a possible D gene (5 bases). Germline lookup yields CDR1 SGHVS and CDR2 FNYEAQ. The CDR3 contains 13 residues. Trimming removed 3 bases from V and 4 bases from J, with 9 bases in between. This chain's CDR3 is CASSFTGTTEAFF. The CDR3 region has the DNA TGTGCCAGCAGCTTTACAGGTACCACTGAAGCTTTCTTT.

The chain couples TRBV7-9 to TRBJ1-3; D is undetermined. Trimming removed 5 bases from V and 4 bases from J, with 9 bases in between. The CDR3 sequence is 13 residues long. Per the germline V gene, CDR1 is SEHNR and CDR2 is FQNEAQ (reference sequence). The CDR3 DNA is TGTGCCAGCAGCCACTCACAGGGAAACACCATATATTTT. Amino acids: CASSHSQGNTIYF. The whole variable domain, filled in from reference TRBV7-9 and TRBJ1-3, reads DTGVSQNPRHKITKRGQNVTFRCDPISEHNRLYWYRQTLGQGPEFLTYFQNEAQLEKSRLLSDRFSAERPKGSFSTLEIQRTEQGDSAMYLCASSHSQGNTIYFGEGSWLTVV.

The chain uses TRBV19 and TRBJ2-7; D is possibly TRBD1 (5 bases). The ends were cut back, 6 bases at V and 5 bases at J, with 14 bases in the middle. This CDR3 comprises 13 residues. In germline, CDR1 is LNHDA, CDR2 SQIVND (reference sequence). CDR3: CASSAGLYHEQYF. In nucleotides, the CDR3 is TGTGCCAGTAGCGCAGGGCTTTACCACGAGCAGTACTTC.

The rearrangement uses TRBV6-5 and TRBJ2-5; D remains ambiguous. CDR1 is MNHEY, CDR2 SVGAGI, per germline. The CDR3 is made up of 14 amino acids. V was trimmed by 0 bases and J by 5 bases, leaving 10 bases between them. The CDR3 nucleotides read TGTGCCAGCAGTTACTCGTGGCAGGCGGAGACCCAGTACTTC. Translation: CASSYSWQAETQYF.

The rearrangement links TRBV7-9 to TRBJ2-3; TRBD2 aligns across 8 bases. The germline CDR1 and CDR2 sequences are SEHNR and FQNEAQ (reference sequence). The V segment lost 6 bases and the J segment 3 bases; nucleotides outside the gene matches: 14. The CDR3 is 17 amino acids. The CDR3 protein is CASRLVVAGIETDTQYF. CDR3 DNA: TGTGCCAGCAGATTGGTGGTAGCGGGAATCGAGACAGATACGCAGTATTTT.